The rows below give T cell receptor beta chains drawn from one sample of a study of CD8 T cells in Susac syndrome. TCRdb reanalysed the immunoSEQ multiplex PCR reads using MiXCR and keeps one entry per CDR3 protein. The sample lists 170,000 or so distinct CDR3 sequences, around 94% occurring once. The material sequenced was CD4+ T cells from PBMCs. The receptors here all came from a human donor with Susac syndrome. The conserved cysteine and the conserved F or W are not part of the CDR3 here. Each record gives: V gene, J gene, CDR3 protein.

TRBV2	TRBJ1-5	ASKSYGVEQPQH
TRBV3-1	TRBJ1-2	ASSQDPQGSGYT
TRBV7-9	TRBJ2-2	ASPPVAGTNTGELF
TRBV7-2	TRBJ2-7	ASSPATAGDAYEQY
TRBV30	TRBJ1-2	AWSPQGRDGYT
TRBV6-6	TRBJ2-7	ASSSGQALRSYEQY
TRBV15	TRBJ1-2	ATSREKGAYYGYT
TRBV6-5	TRBJ1-2	ASSYVEGLLGGYT
TRBV20-1	TRBJ1-1	SARFRDQNTEAF
TRBV20-1	TRBJ1-4	SATNRDTDNEKLF
TRBV11-2	TRBJ2-2	ASSLRQGTTGELF
TRBV2	TRBJ1-6	ASSDPDNGSPLH
TRBV6-5	TRBJ1-5	ASSYGTGGSSNQPQH
TRBV3-1	TRBJ1-2	ASSQTGGAHGYT
TRBV12-5	TRBJ2-2	ASGVGTGKSTGELF
TRBV28	TRBJ2-7	ASTLSASGNYEQY
TRBV20-1	TRBJ2-5	SASLGLAGYGETQY
TRBV3-1	TRBJ2-5	ASSQKSLETQY
TRBV20-1	TRBJ1-3	SASNYNGNTIY
TRBV29-1	TRBJ2-3	SPGLAGGPADTQY
TRBV29-1	TRBJ2-2	SVEVRGRTEGELF
TRBV7-2	TRBJ2-7	ASSFAAEAYEQY
TRBV21-1	TRBJ1-4	ASSMVPGQGPHDEKLF
TRBV6-2/TRBV6-3	TRBJ2-1	ASRPPGQGKNEQF
TRBV10-3	TRBJ2-3	AISESGGGTDTQY
TRBV6-2/TRBV6-3	TRBJ2-7	ATQVNYEQY
TRBV20-1	TRBJ1-1	SAALRMNTEAF
TRBV20-1	TRBJ2-7	SAGETGNYEQY
TRBV2	TRBJ1-1	ASSEPLEGLNTEAF
TRBV29-1	TRBJ2-1	SVGSGYNEQF
TRBV7-9	TRBJ2-1	ASSLAPRGRGTYNEQF
TRBV20-1	TRBJ2-7	SARTGSNYEQY
TRBV4-3	TRBJ2-6	ASSQVPGARGANVLT
TRBV20-1	TRBJ2-5	SALDRGEETQY
TRBV9	TRBJ2-1	ASSPSGTSYNEQF